The clone carrying this TCR beta chain was observed at least ten times. The antigen is unknown. TCR beta CDR3 regions were amplified from RNA transcripts. Carried out on the TCR CDR3, a first-round RT-PCR used the HTBI primer set. One entry per CDR3 protein results from TCRdb running MiXCR on the multiplex PCR reads. The sample records approximately 480,000 distinct CDR3 sequences, roughly 20% being singletons. These data originate in a study of T cells in Graves' hyperthyroidism and ophthalmopathy. Study background: Blood from the periphery was taken at initial diagnosis, before any treatment. Study-level results: With a median lead of approximately six months before onset, the model predicted ophthalmopathy. Most thyroid clonotypes expanded above 0.001 were also detected in blood.

Per germline, CDR1 SEHNR and CDR2 FQNEAQ (reference sequence). The V end lost 1 base, the J end lost 0 bases, and 7 bases lay between the germline ends. The CDR3 runs 15 residues. The V gene is TRBV7-9, the J gene TRBJ1-5, with D unclear. The sequencing input was blood. The clonotype comes from a man in his late teens or twenties with Graves' hyperthyroidism. The CDR3 loop reads CASSLGTYSNQPQHF. The CDR3 DNA reads as TGTGCCAGCAGCTTAGGAACCTATAGCAATCAGCCCCAGCATTTT. Based on the CDR3 plus reference TRBV7-9 and TRBJ1-5, the full variable domain is DTGVSQNPRHKITKRGQNVTFRCDPISEHNRLYWYRQTLGQGPEFLTYFQNEAQLEKSRLLSDRFSAERPKGSFSTLEIQRTEQGDSAMYLCASSLGTYSNQPQHFGDGTRLSIL.